This is a list of T cell receptor beta chains from one sample in a study of long-term antiretroviral therapy in people with HIV. TCRdb keeps only in-frame clones here, not all; method: immunoSEQ multiplex PCR. The sample contains roughly 38,000 clones, 75% to 85% of which appear only once. Sequencing used unsorted PBMCs, obtained 0.3 years after starting antiretroviral therapy. The receptors here all came from a man aged 18 to 29 with HIV. The CDR3 runs from the conserved cysteine through the conserved F or W. A D gene is named only where the DNA matches it firmly. Expanded clones are given a class, and other clones once, few, many or no size at all.

.	TRBJ2-3	.	TRBV9	TGTGCCAGCAGCGTAGAGATAGGCCAAAACACAGATACGCAGTATTTT	CASSVEIGQNTDTQYF
.	TRBJ2-3	TRBD2	TRBV2	TGTGCCAGCAGTCTGCGACTAGCGGGGGGCACAGATACGCAGTATTTT	CASSLRLAGGTDTQYF
.	TRBJ2-1	.	TRBV2	TGTGCCAGCAGTGATTCCCCAGGGGTCCATGAGCAGTTCTTC	CASSDSPGVHEQFF
.	TRBJ2-7	.	TRBV5-4	TGTGCCAGCAGCTTGGAACGCGGCTCCTACGAGCAGTACTTC	CASSLERGSYEQYF
.	TRBJ2-7	.	TRBV5-1	TGCGCCAGCAGAGTGGGATCCGAGGGGAACGAGCAGTACTTC	CASRVGSEGNEQYF
.	TRBJ2-7	.	TRBV25-1	TGTGCCAGCAGTGAATCGGAGGTTTACGAGCAGTACTTC	CASSESEVYEQYF
few	TRBJ1-5	TRBD1	TRBV27	TGTGCCAGCAGTGTATACTTCCCGGGACAGGCGATCCAGCCCCAGCATTTT	CASSVYFPGQAIQPQHF
few	TRBJ2-7	.	TRBV7-9	TGTGCCAGCAGCCGGAGGGACGGTCCCTACGAGCAGTACTTC	CASSRRDGPYEQYF
.	TRBJ1-2	.	TRBV19	TGTGCCAGTACCTCCAGGCCTCGTTATGGCTACACCTTC	CASTSRPRYGYTF
.	TRBJ2-3	.	TRBV6-4	TGTGCCACAAGAGACAGGGAGGACACAGATACGCAGTATTTT	CATRDREDTDTQYF
.	TRBJ2-1	TRBD2	TRBV2	TGTGCCAGCACCCATCCGGGACTAGTAGACAATGAGCAGTTCTTC	CASTHPGLVDNEQFF
.	TRBJ2-7	.	TRBV30	TGTGCCTGGAGTGTAGCGTCAGGGTCCCCCGAGCAGTACTTC	CAWSVASGSPEQYF
.	TRBJ1-1	.	TRBV7-3	TGTGCCAGCAGCCTAGACAGTTACACTGAAGCTTTCTTT	CASSLDSYTEAFF
.	TRBJ2-7	.	TRBV27	TGTGCCAGCCGGGGCCAAAGTTTTGAGCAGTACTTC	CASRGQSFEQYF
.	TRBJ1-2	.	TRBV6-5	TGTGCCAGCATGAGGGGCCCGCGATATGGCTACACCTTC	CASMRGPRYGYTF
.	TRBJ2-7	.	TRBV7-3	TGTGCCAGCAGCAGGACGGGGGTACACGAGCAGTACTTC	CASSRTGVHEQYF
.	TRBJ2-5	.	TRBV6-1	TGTGCCAGCTCTGAACTGTCGTACCAAGAGACCCAGTACTTC	CASSELSYQETQYF
.	TRBJ2-7	.	TRBV18	TGTGCCAGCTCAGGGCGCCGGGCTAGCTCTCTTTCTTACGAGCAGTACTTC	CASSGRRASSLSYEQYF
.	TRBJ2-4	TRBD2	TRBV14	TGTGCCAGCAGCCAAGGTTCGCGGGAGAGACGGAACATTCAGTACTTC	CASSQGSRERRNIQYF
few	TRBJ2-7	.	TRBV10-3	TGTGCCATCAGTGGGGGATACGAGCAGTACTTC	CAISGGYEQYF
.	TRBJ2-7	TRBD2	TRBV11-1	TGTGCCAGCAGCTTAGATCTAGCGGGAACCTCCTACGAGCAGTACTTC	CASSLDLAGTSYEQYF
.	TRBJ2-2	.	TRBV14	TGTGCCAGCAGCCGCCTGGGGGCGGACACCGGGGAGCTGTTTTTT	CASSRLGADTGELFF
.	TRBJ2-7	.	TRBV5-4	TGTGCCAGCAGCTTGGGGACATCCAACGAGCAGTACTTC	CASSLGTSNEQYF
.	TRBJ2-1	TRBD2	TRBV6-1	TGTGCCAGAAGTGGGTCGTCGGGAGGGCCCGGTTCCTACAATGAGCAGTTCTTC	CARSGSSGGPGSYNEQFF
.	TRBJ2-7	.	TRBV28	TGTGCCAGCAGCCAAGCGGAGGGCTTAGGAGGCGAGCAGTACTTC	CASSQAEGLGGEQYF
.	TRBJ1-1	.	TRBV25-1	TGTGCCAGCAGTGTGAAGAGGAACACTGAAGCTTTCTTT	CASSVKRNTEAFF
.	TRBJ2-6	TRBD1	TRBV28	TGTGCCAGCAGTGGGACAGGGGCGCCTCCTGGGGCCAACGTCCTGACTTTC	CASSGTGAPPGANVLTF
.	TRBJ2-7	TRBD1	TRBV2	TGTGCCAGCATCCGGACAGGGGCCTACGAGCAGTACTTC	CASIRTGAYEQYF
once	TRBJ1-5	TRBD1	TRBV11-2	TGTGCCAGCAGCTTATCTGGGACAGCCCGACAGCATTTT	CASSLSGTARQHF
.	TRBJ1-5	.	TRBV5-4	TGTGCCAGCAGCAGGGGGGGGGCAGGGCAGGGTCAGCCCCAGCATTTT	CASSRGGAGQGQPQHF
.	TRBJ1-1	TRBD1	TRBV7-2	TGTGCCAGCAGCTCGATGACAGGGAAGTCTGAAGCTTTCTTT	CASSSMTGKSEAFF
.	TRBJ2-7	TRBD2	TRBV27	TGTGCCAGCAGTTTATCCCGCCTAGCGGGAAGAACCTACGAGCAGTACTTC	CASSLSRLAGRTYEQYF
.	TRBJ2-3	.	TRBV28	TGTGCCAGCAGTTTAGGAGCGGAAGGTGATACGCAGTATTTT	CASSLGAEGDTQYF
.	TRBJ1-3	.	TRBV7-8	TGTGCCAGCAGCTTACACCTGCGAAACACCATATATTTT	CASSLHLRNTIYF
.	TRBJ2-7	.	TRBV5-1	TGCGCCAGCAGCTTGGGGCAGGGACGCTACGAGCAGTACTTC	CASSLGQGRYEQYF
few	TRBJ1-2	.	TRBV5-1	TGCGCCAGCAGTGACTTTCGACAGTACACCTTC	CASSDFRQYTF
.	TRBJ2-7	.	TRBV30	TGTGCCTGGAATGCGGCTTCCTCCTACGAGCAGTACTTC	CAWNAASSYEQYF
.	TRBJ2-3	TRBD2	TRBV6-4	TGTGCCAGCAGTGACTCAATAGCGGGGGGGCCAGATACGCAGTATTTT	CASSDSIAGGPDTQYF
.	TRBJ2-6	.	TRBV4-3	TGCGCCAGCAGCCAAGATCCGAGTGGGGGGGCCAACGTCCTGACTTTC	CASSQDPSGGANVLTF
few	TRBJ2-2	.	TRBV29-1	TGCAGCGTTGAAATGCCTACCGGGGAGCTGTTTTTT	CSVEMPTGELFF
once	TRBJ1-2	.	TRBV6-1	TGTGCCAGCAGGGAACCAGGGTGGGGTTATGGCTACACCTTC	CASREPGWGYGYTF